This T cell receptor beta chain was observed in a study of beta chain features in type 1 diabetes. Study conclusions and caveats: VDJ junctions sequenced from type 1 diabetes patients showed fewer insertions and more deletions. Researchers report that Type 1 diabetes patients had moderately but significantly shorter TCRB CDR3s across all four CD4+ subsets.

This CDR3 region has 14 residues. With 5 bases clipped from V and 0 bases from J, the junction kept 0 bases outside the gene matches. Germline values: CDR1 MDHEN, CDR2 SYDVKM. This clone showed up just a few times. The antigen is unknown. The same CDR3 is also encoded by other DNA sequences in this sample. What was sequenced were expressed TCRB transcripts, since all of the isolated RNA had been reverse transcribed. Repertoires were generated with immunoSEQ multiplex PCR, while TCRdb's copy carries only in-frame clones and drops some. This sample carries approximately 280,000 clones, about 15% of them seen once, and the ten largest clones take roughly 0.015%.

This sequence originates from a man between 18 and 29 years old with type 1 diabetes. Sample: naive CD4+ T cells from blood. The chain has TRBV28 and TRBJ2-3; 9 positions match TRBD2. CDR3 in DNA: TGTGCCAGCAGTACTAGCGGGAGCACAGATACGCAGTATTTT. Amino acids: CASSTSGSTDTQYF.